Below, 8 T cell receptor beta chains from the same sample are listed, as sequenced in a study of blood T cell repertoires in COVID-19. Generated by immunoSEQ multiplex PCR, the TCRdb table keeps only in-frame clones and is missing some. The sample has approximately 260,000 clones; approximately 91% are singletons. What was sequenced was peripheral blood. The receptors shown here come from a woman in her forties who had recovered from COVID-19.

The J gene is TRBJ2-7, the V gene TRBV15; D possibly corresponds to TRBD1 (5 bases). Between the trimmed V and J ends, which lost 0 bases and 2 bases, there was a span of 8 bases. Per the germline V gene, CDR1 is LNHNV and CDR2 is YYDKDF (reference sequence). This CDR3 spans 14 amino acids. The CDR3, as DNA: TGTGCCACCAGCAGAGAGGGGCTCGCCTACGAGCAGTACTTC. This sequence encodes CATSREGLAYEQYF.

This clone was seen only once. This chain connects TRBV4-3 to TRBJ2-7; 8 bases line up with TRBD2. Germline V gene data show CDR1 as LGHNA and CDR2 as YSLEER. The CDR3 is 15 amino acids. With V trimmed by 0 bases and J by 5 bases, 6 bases remained unmatched. CDR3 nucleotides: TGCGCCAGCAGCCAAGATTCCAGCGGGAGAAACGAGCAGTACTTC. Protein product: CASSQDSSGRNEQYF.

V is TRBV4-2 and J is TRBJ2-3; 10 bases agree with TRBD2. J lost 5 bases, V lost 0 bases, and 11 bases had no gene match. The CDR3 length is 18 residues. Germline CDR1 and CDR2: LGHNA and YNFKEQ. The CDR3 DNA sequence: TGTGCCAGCAGCCAAGAGGGTCCAGCGGGGGGGCCGAGAGATACGCAGTATTTT. This translates into CASSQEGPAGGPRDTQYF.

The rearrangement uses TRBV30 and TRBJ1-5; no definite D call. CDR1 GTSNPN and CDR2 SVGIG come from the germline V gene (reference sequence). Trimming took 8 bases from V and 0 from J, leaving 11 bases between them. This CDR3 has 13 amino acids. CDR3 nucleotides: TGTGCCATTTCCACAGATAGCAATCAGCCCCAGCATTTT. It encodes CAISTDSNQPQHF.

V and J are TRBV19 and TRBJ2-2; 10 positions match TRBD2. V lost 5 bases to trimming and J lost 4 bases; unmatched junction nucleotides: 4. The CDR3 covers 15 residues. The V gene's germline CDR1 is LNHDA and CDR2 SQIVND (reference sequence). Here the CDR3 reads CASSRTSGVTGELFF. As DNA, the CDR3 is TGTGCCAGTAGTCGGACTAGCGGAGTCACCGGGGAGCTGTTTTTT.

The chain uses TRBV5-5 and TRBJ2-7; D is possibly TRBD2 (5 bases). The germline gives CDR1 SGHKS, CDR2 YYEKEE (reference sequence). The CDR3 runs to 17 residues. V dropped 1 base and J dropped 0 bases, with 17 bases sitting between them. DNA of the CDR3: TGTGCCAGCAGCTTGCGGGGTCGTTGGACCGACTCCTACGAGCAGTACTTC. Its translation is CASSLRGRWTDSYEQYF. Full variable domain (remainder filled in from reference TRBV5-5 and TRBJ2-7): DAGVTQSPTHLIKTRGQQVTLRCSPISGHKSVSWYQQVLGQGPQFIFQYYEKEERGRGNFPDRFSARQFPNYSSELNVNALLLGDSALYLCASSLRGRWTDSYEQYFGPGTRLTVT.

V usage is TRBV6-5 and J usage is TRBJ2-7, with TRBD1 matching 8 bases. Germline CDR1 MNHEY, CDR2 SVGAGI. V gave up 6 bases and J gave up 1 base; unmatched junction bases: 8. There are 15 residues in the CDR3. As DNA, the CDR3 is TGTGCCAGCAGCTCCCGACAGGGGTTATCCTACGAGCAGTACTTC. Translating gives CASSSRQGLSYEQYF.

V usage is TRBV6-2 or TRBV6-3 and J usage is TRBJ2-5; 10 bases map to TRBD2. Trimming at V came to 2 bases and at J to 3 bases, leaving 6 bases not matched to a gene. This CDR3 is built from 16 residues. CDR1 and CDR2 (germline): MNHEY, SVGEGT. CDR3 loop: CASSYVASGREETQYF. The CDR3 DNA is TGTGCCAGCAGTTACGTGGCTAGCGGGAGAGAAGAGACCCAGTACTTC.